This T cell receptor beta chain was profiled in a study of post-analysis software for immune sequencing data. Points from the study as a whole: In multiple sclerosis, normalized Chao1 diversity was significantly below that of controls. TRBV5-6, TRBV5-1 and TRBV20-1 belonged to a set of roughly 5 TRBV segments that were more frequent in patients than controls.

The CDR3 consists of 15 residues. Per the germline V gene, CDR1 is SNHLY and CDR2 is FYNNEI. J gave up 1 base and V 6 bases, and 4 bases lay outside the gene matches. In regard to this clonotype: Its antigen is not identified.

The TCR beta cDNA libraries contained unique molecular identifiers. TCRdb re-derived calls from the PCR reads in MiXCR, one entry per CDR3 protein. The sample holds hundreds of thousands of distinct CDR3 sequences; approximately 57% are singletons and the top ten take 4.6%. The chain combines TRBV2 with TRBJ1-5, with 9 bases identical to TRBD1. Sequenced: blood. This TCR was sampled from a girl aged 5-17 years with multiple sclerosis. The CDR3 is CASRAGTGSNQPQHF. CDR3 nucleotides: TGTGCCAGCAGAGCCGGGACAGGGAGCAATCAGCCCCAGCATTTT.